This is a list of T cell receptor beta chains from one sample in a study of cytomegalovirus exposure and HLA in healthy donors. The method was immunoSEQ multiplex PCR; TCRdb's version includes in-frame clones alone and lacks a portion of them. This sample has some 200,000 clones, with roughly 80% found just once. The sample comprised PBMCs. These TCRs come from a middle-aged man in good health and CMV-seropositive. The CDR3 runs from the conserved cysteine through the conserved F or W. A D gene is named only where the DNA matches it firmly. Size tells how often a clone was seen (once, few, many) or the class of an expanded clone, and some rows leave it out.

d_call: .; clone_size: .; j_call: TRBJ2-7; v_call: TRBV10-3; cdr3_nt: TGTGCCATCAGTGGAGGGGGGGCAAGCTACGAGCAGTACTTC; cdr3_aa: CAISGGGASYEQYF
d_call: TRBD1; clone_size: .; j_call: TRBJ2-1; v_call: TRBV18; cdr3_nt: TGTGCCAGCTCACCATCTCGACAGGGTTACAATGAGCAGTTCTTC; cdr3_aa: CASSPSRQGYNEQFF
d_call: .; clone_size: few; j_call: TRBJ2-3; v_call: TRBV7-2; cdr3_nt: TGTGCCAGCAGCTTAGCGGGCCAGCCCGAATATACGCAGTATTTT; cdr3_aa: CASSLAGQPEYTQYF
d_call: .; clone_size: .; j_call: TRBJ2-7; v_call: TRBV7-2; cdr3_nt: TGTGCCAGCAGCTTAGCGCCACCGGGACTGCCTGCCTACGAGCAGTACTTC; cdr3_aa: CASSLAPPGLPAYEQYF
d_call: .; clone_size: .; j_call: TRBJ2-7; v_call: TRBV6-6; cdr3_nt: TGTGCCAGCAGTGCGGGGTCTCTCGAGCAGTACTTC; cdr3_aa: CASSAGSLEQYF
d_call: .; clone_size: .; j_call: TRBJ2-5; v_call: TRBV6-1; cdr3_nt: TGTGCCAGCAGTGATGGTTTCTACGAGACCCAGTACTTC; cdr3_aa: CASSDGFYETQYF
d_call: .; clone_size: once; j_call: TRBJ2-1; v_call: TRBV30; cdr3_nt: TGTGCCTGGAGTGAAAACTTTTACAATGAGCAGTTCTTC; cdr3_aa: CAWSENFYNEQFF
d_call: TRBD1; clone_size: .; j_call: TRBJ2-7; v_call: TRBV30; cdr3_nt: TGTGCCTGGGCTTGGGGTACAGGGGGCTACGAGCAGTACTTC; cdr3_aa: CAWAWGTGGYEQYF
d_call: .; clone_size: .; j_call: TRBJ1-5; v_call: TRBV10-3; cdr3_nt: TGTGCCATCAGTGGAACACATAGCAATCAGCCCCAGCATTTT; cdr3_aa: CAISGTHSNQPQHF
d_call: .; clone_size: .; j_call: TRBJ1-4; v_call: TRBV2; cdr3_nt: TGTGCCAGCAGGGAATCGACAGCGTTTAATGAAAAACTGTTTTTT; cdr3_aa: CASRESTAFNEKLFF
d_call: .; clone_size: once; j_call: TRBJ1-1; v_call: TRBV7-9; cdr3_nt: TGTGCCAGCAGCTTGGGGGGAGGCACTGAAGCTTTCTTT; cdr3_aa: CASSLGGGTEAFF
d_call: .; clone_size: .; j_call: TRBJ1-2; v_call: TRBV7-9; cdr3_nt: TGTGCCAGCAGCCCAACAGATGACTATGGCTACACCTTC; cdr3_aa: CASSPTDDYGYTF
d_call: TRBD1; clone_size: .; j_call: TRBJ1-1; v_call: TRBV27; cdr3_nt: TGTGCCAGCAGCCAAGCCAGACAGGGCGGGCGGAGGACTGAAGCTTTCTTT; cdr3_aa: CASSQARQGGRRTEAFF
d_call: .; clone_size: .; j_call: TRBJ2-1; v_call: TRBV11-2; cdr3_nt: TGTGCCAGCAGCTTATTACTTCGTGGTAGTGAGCAGTTCTTC; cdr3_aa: CASSLLLRGSEQFF
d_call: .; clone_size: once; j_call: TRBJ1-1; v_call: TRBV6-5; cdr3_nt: TGTGCCAGCAGTTACTTCGGGGGTAAGGGTGAAGCTTTCTTT; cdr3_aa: CASSYFGGKGEAFF
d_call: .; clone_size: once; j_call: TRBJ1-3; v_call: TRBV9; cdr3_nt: TGTGCCAGCAGCGCTAGGGGTGAGAGCTCTGGAAACACCATATATTTT; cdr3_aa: CASSARGESSGNTIYF
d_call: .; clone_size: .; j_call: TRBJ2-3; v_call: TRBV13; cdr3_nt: TGTGCCAGCAGCTTAGGATTACAGCAGTGGGTTAGCACAGATACGCAGTATTTT; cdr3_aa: CASSLGLQQWVSTDTQYF
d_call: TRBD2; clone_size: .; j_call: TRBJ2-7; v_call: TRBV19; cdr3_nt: TGTGCCAGTAGTGGGTCTAGCGGGGTCTCCTACGAGCAGTACTTC; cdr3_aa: CASSGSSGVSYEQYF
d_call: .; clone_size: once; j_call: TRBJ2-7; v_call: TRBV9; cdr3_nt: TGTGCCAGCAGCGTAGCGGAGGTTTACACAGACGATACCTACGAGCAGTACTTC; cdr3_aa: CASSVAEVYTDDTYEQYF
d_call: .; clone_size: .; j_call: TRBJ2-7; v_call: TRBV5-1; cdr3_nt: TGCGCCAGCACCGCGGGGCCCCTAAGCTCCTACGAGCAGTACTTC; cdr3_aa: CASTAGPLSSYEQYF
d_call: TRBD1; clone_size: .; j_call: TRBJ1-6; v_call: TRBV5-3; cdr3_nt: TGTGCCAGGATTTACCAGGGGGAATGGAGTTCACCCCTCCACTTT; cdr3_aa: CARIYQGEWSSPLHF
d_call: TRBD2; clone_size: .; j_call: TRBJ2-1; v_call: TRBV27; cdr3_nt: TGTGCCAGCAGTTTAAGCGGGGGACCCTACAATGAGCAGTTCTTC; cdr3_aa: CASSLSGGPYNEQFF
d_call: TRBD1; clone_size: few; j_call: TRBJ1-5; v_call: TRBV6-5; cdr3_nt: TGTGCCAGCAAAGGGGGCGACGGATTGTGGCAGCCCCAGCATTTT; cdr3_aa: CASKGGDGLWQPQHF
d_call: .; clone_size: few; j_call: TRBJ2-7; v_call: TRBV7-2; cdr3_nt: TGTGCCAGCAGCTTAGACGTGGCTCAACCACCCTACGAGCAGTACTTC; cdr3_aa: CASSLDVAQPPYEQYF
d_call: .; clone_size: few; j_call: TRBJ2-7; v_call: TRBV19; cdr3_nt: TGTGCCAGCACAAACAGGGGAGGTTACGAGCAGTACTTC; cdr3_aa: CASTNRGGYEQYF
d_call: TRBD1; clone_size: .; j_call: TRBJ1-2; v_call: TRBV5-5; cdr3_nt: TGTGCCAGCAGCTTGGCCTCCGGGACAGGGGTTTGGTATGGCTACACCTTC; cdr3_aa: CASSLASGTGVWYGYTF
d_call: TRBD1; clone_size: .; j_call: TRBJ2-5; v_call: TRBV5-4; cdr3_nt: TGTGCCAGCAGCCTTAGCGGACAGGGGGTGGGAGAGACCCAGTACTTC; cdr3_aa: CASSLSGQGVGETQYF
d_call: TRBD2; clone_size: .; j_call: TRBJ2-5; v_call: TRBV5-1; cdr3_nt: TGCGCCAGCAGCTTGTATAATTTCGGTGGACTAGCGGGGGATGAGACCCAGTACTTC; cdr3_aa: CASSLYNFGGLAGDETQYF
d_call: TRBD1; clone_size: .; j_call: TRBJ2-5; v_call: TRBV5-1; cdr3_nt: TGCGCCAGCGCCGCCGCAGACAGGGGGAGAGAGACCCAGTACTTC; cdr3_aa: CASAAADRGRETQYF
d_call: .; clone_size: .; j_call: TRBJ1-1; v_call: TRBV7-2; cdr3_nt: TGTGCCAGCAGCTTACTATTCACTGAAGCTTTCTTT; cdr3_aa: CASSLLFTEAFF
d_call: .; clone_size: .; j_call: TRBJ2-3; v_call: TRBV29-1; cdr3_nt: TGCAGCGTTGGAGCATACACAGATACGCAGTATTTT; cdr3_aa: CSVGAYTDTQYF
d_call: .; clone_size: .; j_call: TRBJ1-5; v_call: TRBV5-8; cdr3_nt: TGTGCCAGCACCCTAAGCAATCAGCCCCAGCATTTT; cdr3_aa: CASTLSNQPQHF
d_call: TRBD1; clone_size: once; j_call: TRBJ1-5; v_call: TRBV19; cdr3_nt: TGTGCCAGTAGTACATTTGGGACAGGGGGCAATCAGCCCCAGCATTTT; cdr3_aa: CASSTFGTGGNQPQHF
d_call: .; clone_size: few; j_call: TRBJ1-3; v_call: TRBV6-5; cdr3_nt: TGTGCCAGCAGTTACGGGGGGAAGGAAAACACCATATATTTT; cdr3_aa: CASSYGGKENTIYF
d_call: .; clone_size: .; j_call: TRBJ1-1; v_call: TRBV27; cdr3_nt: TGTGCCAGCAGTTCCGCGGGGCTAGCTTACACTGAAGCTTTCTTT; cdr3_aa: CASSSAGLAYTEAFF
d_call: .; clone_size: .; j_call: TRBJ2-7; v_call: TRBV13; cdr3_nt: TGTGCCAGCAGCGCCCCGCTGGGGACTCTTGGGCTAAGCTCCTGCGAGCAGTACTTC; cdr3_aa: CASSAPLGTLGLSSCEQYF
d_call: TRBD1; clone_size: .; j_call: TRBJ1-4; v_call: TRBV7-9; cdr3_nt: TGTGCCAGCAGCTTAGGGGGGACAGGGCGAGATGAAAAACTGTTTTTT; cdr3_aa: CASSLGGTGRDEKLFF
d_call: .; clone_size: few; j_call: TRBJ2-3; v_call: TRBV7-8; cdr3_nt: TGTGCCAGCACCCTCGGGATGGTGAGGCACGATACGCAGTATTTT; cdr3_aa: CASTLGMVRHDTQYF
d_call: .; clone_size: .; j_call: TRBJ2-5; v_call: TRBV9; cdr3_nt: TGTGCCAGCAGCCGGGACATCTCCCAAGAGACCCAGTACTTC; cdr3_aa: CASSRDISQETQYF
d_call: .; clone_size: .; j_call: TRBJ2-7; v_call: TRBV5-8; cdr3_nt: TGTGCCAGCAGCTTTAGGGGCTCTGGGGGCCAGACCTACGAGCAGTACTTC; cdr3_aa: CASSFRGSGGQTYEQYF
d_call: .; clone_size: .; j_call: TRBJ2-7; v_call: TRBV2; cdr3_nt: TGTGCCAGCAGCTCTATCCCCAACGAGCAGTACTTC; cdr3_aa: CASSSIPNEQYF
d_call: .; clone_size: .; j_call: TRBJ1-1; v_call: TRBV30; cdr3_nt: TGTGCCTGGACTACCCGCACGGGCACTGAAGCTTTCTTT; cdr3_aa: CAWTTRTGTEAFF
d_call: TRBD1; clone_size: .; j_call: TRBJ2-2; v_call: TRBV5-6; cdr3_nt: TGTGCCAGCAGCCGAACAGGGGACGGCACCGGGGAGCTGTTTTTT; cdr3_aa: CASSRTGDGTGELFF
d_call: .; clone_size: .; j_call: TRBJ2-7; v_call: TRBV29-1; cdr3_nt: TGCAGCGTTGTTGGCCGCTCCTACGAGCAGTACTTC; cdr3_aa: CSVVGRSYEQYF
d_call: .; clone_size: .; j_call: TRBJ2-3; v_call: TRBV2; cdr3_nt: TGTGCCACCTCCGGACTTAGGTGGTATTTT; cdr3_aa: CATSGLRWYF